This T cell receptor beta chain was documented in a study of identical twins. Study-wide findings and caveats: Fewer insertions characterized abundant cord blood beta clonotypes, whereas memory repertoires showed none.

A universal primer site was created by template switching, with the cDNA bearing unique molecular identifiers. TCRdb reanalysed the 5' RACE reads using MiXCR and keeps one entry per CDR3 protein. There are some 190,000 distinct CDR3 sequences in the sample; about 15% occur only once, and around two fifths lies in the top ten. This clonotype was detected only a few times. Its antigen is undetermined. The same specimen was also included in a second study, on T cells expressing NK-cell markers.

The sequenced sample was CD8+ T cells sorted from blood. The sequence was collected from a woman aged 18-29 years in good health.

The chain's CDR3 is CASSYGGASTDTQYF. The CDR3 DNA reads TGTGCCAGCAGTTACGGCGGGGCAAGCACAGATACGCAGTATTTT. The chain joins TRBV6-2 or TRBV6-3 to TRBJ2-3, with a possible D match to TRBD2 (6 bases). Germline V gene lookup returns CDR1 MNHEY and CDR2 SVGEGT. The CDR3 covers 15 residues. V lost 2 bases and J lost 0, with 9 bases in between.